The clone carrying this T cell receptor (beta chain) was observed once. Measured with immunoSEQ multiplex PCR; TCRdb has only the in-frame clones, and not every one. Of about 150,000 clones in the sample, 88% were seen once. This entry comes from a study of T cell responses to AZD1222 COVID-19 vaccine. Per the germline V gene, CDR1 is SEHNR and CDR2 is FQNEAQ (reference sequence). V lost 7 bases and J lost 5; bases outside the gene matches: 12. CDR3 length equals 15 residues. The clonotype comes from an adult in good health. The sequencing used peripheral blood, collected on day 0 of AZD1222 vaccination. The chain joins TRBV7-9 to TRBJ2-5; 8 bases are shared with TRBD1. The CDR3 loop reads CASTTYSGGSETQYF. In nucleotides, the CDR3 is TGTGCCAGCACCACCTATTCAGGGGGCTCTGAGACCCAGTACTTC.